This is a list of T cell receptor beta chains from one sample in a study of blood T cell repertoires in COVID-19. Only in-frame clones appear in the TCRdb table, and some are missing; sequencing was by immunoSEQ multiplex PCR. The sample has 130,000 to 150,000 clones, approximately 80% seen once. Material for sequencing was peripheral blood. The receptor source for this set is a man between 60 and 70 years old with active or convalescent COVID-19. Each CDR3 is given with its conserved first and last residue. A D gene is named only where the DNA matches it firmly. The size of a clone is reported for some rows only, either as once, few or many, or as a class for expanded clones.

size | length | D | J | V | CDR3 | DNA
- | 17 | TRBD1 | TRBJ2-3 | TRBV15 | CATSRNRGTGGQHTQYF | TGTGCCACCAGCAGGAATAGGGGGACAGGGGGCCAGCATACGCAGTATTTT
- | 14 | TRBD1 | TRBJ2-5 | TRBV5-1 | CASSLAGGEETQYF | TGCGCCAGCAGCTTGGCAGGGGGCGAGGAGACCCAGTACTTC
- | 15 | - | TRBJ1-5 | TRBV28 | CASSPMGDSNQPQHF | TGTGCCAGCAGTCCCATGGGAGATAGCAATCAGCCCCAGCATTTT
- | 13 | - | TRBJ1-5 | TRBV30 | CAWSVEVNQPQHF | TGTGCCTGGAGTGTAGAGGTTAATCAGCCCCAGCATTTT
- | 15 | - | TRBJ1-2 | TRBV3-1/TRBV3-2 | CASSQGTAPIYGYTF | TGTGCCAGCAGCCAAGGGACAGCACCGATTTATGGCTACACCTTC
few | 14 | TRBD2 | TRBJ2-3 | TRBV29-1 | CSVGLAGFTDTQYF | TGCAGCGTTGGATTAGCGGGATTCACAGATACGCAGTATTTT
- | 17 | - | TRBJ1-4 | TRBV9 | CASSDSSRGGFGKTVFF | TGTGCCAGCAGTGACAGTTCACGGGGGGGCTTTGGAAAAACGGTGTTTTTT
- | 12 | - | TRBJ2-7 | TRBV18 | CASSPLSGEQYF | TGTGCCAGCTCACCATTGAGCGGCGAGCAGTACTTC
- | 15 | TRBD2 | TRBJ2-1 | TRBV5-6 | CASIPGLAGHNEQFF | TGTGCCAGCATCCCGGGACTAGCAGGGCACAATGAGCAGTTCTTC
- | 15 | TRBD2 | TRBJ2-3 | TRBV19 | CASSRLAGRVDTQYF | TGTGCCAGTAGCCGACTAGCGGGGAGGGTAGATACGCAGTATTTT
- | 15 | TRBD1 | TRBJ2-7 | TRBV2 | CASRIGQGTSYEQYF | TGTGCCAGCAGGATCGGACAGGGGACATCCTACGAGCAGTACTTC
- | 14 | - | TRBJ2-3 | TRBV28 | CASGLRLSTDTQYF | TGTGCCAGCGGACTACGTTTGAGCACAGATACGCAGTATTTT
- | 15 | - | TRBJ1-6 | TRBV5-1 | CASSPQGSHNSPLHF | TGCGCCAGCAGCCCCCAGGGAAGCCATAATTCACCCCTCCACTTT
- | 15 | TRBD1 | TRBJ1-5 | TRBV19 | CASSNRQGRNQPQHF | TGTGCCAGTAGTAACCGACAGGGGCGAAATCAGCCCCAGCATTTT
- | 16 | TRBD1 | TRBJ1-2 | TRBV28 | CASSLPPGQGNYGYTF | TGTGCCAGCAGTCTCCCCCCGGGACAGGGAAACTATGGCTACACCTTC
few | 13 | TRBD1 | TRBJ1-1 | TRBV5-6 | CASSFIGQGEAFF | TGTGCCAGCAGCTTTATAGGACAGGGTGAAGCTTTCTTT
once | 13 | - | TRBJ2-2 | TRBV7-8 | CASSLTNTGELFF | TGTGCCAGCAGCTTAACTAACACCGGGGAGCTGTTTTTT
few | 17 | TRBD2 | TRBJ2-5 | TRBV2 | CASSERGLAGVQETQYF | TGTGCCAGCAGTGAAAGAGGCCTAGCGGGGGTACAAGAGACCCAGTACTTC
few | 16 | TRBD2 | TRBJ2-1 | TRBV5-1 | CASSLLLAGGRNEQFF | TGCGCCAGCAGCTTATTACTAGCGGGAGGACGGAATGAGCAGTTCTTC
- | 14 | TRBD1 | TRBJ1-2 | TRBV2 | CASSEARQGGGYTF | TGTGCCAGCAGTGAAGCTAGACAGGGAGGCGGCTACACCTTC
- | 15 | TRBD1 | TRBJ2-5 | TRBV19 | CASSSRGQFQETQYF | TGTGCCAGTAGTAGCCGGGGACAGTTCCAAGAGACCCAGTACTTC
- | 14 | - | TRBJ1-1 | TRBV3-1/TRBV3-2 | CASSQSIGRAQAFF | TGTGCCAGCAGCCAATCGATAGGCAGGGCTCAAGCTTTCTTT
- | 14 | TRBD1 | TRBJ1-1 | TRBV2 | CASSEVRGIPEAFF | TGTGCCAGCAGTGAAGTCAGGGGGATTCCTGAAGCTTTCTTT
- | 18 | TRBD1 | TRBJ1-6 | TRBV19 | CASSPRGRQGAYNSPLHF | TGTGCCAGTAGCCCCAGAGGGCGACAGGGGGCGTATAATTCACCCCTCCACTTT
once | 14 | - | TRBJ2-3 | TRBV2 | CASSEVTGGDTQYF | TGTGCCAGCAGCGAAGTGACGGGGGGCGATACGCAGTATTTT
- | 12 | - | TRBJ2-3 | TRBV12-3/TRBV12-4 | CASSPTEGTQYF | TGTGCCAGCAGCCCCACGGAGGGTACGCAGTATTTT
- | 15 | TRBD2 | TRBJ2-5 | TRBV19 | CASSPGASGSETQYF | TGTGCCAGTAGTCCCGGGGCTAGCGGTTCGGAGACCCAGTACTTC
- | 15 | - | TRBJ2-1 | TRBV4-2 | CASSLLDPAFNEQFF | TGTGCCAGCAGCCTACTAGACCCTGCCTTCAATGAGCAGTTCTTC
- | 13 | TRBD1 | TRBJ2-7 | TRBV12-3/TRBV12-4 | CASSSQQGYEQYF | TGTGCCAGCAGTTCCCAACAGGGGTACGAGCAGTACTTC
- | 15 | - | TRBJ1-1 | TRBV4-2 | CASSQTNRENTEAFF | TGTGCCAGCAGCCAGACCAACAGGGAGAACACTGAAGCTTTCTTT
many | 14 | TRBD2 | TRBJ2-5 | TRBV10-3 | CAIGTSGAGETQYF | TGTGCCATCGGGACTAGCGGTGCGGGAGAGACCCAGTACTTC
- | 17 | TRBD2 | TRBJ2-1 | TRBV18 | CASSPRVGLAGGNEQFF | TGTGCCAGCTCACCAAGGGTCGGATTAGCGGGGGGCAATGAGCAGTTCTTC
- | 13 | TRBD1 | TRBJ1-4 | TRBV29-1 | CSVRDRVAEKLFF | TGCAGCGTTAGGGACAGGGTGGCCGAAAAACTGTTTTTT
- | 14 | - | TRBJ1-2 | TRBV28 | CASSLGGQSYGYTF | TGTGCCAGCAGTTTAGGGGGCCAGTCCTATGGCTACACCTTC
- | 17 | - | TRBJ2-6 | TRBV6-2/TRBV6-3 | CASSYRRAASGANVLTF | TGTGCCAGCAGTTACCGCAGGGCCGCTTCTGGGGCCAACGTCCTGACTTTC
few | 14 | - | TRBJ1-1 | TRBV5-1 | CASSLYRANTEAFF | TGCGCCAGCAGCTTGTACAGGGCAAACACTGAAGCTTTCTTT
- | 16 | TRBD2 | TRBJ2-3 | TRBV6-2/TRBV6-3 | CASSYSGTSSSTTQYF | TGTGCCAGCAGTTACTCTGGGACTAGCTCTTCAACAACGCAGTATTTT
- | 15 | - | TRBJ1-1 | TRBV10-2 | CASSEWGHPNTEAFF | TGCGCCAGCAGTGAGTGGGGGCACCCGAACACTGAAGCTTTCTTT
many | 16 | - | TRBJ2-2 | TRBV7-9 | CASSFPGHTNTGELFF | TGTGCCAGCAGCTTCCCCGGACACACGAACACCGGGGAGCTGTTTTTT
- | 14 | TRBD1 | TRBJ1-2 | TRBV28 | CASITDRDLYGYTF | TGTGCCAGCATTACGGACAGGGATCTATATGGCTACACCTTC
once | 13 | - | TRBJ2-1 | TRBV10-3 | CAIRGVGEDEQFF | TGTGCCATCAGGGGGGTGGGGGAGGATGAGCAGTTCTTC